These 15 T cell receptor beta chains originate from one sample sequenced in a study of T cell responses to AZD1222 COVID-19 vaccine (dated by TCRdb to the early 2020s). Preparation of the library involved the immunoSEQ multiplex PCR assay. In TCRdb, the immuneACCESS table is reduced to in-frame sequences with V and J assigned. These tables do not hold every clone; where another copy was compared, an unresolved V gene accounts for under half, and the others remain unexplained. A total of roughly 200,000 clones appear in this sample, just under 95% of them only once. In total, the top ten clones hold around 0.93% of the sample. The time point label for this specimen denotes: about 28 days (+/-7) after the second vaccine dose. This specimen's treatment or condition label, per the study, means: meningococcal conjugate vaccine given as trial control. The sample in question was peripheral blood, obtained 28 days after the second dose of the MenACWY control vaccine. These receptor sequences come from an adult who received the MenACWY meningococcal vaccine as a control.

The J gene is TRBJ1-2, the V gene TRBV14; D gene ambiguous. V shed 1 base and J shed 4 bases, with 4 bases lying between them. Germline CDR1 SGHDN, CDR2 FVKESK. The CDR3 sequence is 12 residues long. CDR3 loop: CASSQAGYGYTF. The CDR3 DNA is TGTGCCAGCAGCCAAGCAGGCTATGGCTACACCTTC.

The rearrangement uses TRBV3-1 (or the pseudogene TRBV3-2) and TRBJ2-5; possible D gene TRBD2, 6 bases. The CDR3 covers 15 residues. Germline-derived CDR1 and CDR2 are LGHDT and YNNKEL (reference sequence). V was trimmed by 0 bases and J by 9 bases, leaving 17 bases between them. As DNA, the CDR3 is TGTGCCAGCAGCCAAGATCCGGATGGGACTGCGGCCCAGTACTTC. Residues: CASSQDPDGTAAQYF.

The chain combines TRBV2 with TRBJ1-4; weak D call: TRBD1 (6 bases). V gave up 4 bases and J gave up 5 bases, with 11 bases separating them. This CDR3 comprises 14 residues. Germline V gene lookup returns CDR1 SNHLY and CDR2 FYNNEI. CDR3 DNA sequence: TGTGCCAGCAGTGTTCAGAGGGGGAATGAAAAACTGTTTTTT. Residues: CASSVQRGNEKLFF.

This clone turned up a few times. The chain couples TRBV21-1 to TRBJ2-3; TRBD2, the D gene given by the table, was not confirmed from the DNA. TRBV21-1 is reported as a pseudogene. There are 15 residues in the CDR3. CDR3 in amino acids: CASSKLQREADTQYF. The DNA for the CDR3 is TGTGCCAGCAGCAAACTCCAGCGTGAGGCAGATACGCAGTATTTT.

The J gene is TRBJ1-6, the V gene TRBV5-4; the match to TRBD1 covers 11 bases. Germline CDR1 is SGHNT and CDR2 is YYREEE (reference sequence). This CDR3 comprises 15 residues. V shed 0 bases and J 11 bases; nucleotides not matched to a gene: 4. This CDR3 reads CASSLGLGQGAPLHF. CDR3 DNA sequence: TGTGCCAGCAGCTTGGGCTTGGGACAGGGGGCACCCCTCCACTTT. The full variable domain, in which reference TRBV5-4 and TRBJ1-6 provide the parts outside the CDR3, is ETGVTQSPTHLIKTRGQQVTLRCSSQSGHNTVSWYQQALGQGPQFIFQYYREEENGRGNFPPRFSGLQFPNYSSELNVNALELDDSALYLCASSLGLGQGAPLHFGNGTRLTVT.

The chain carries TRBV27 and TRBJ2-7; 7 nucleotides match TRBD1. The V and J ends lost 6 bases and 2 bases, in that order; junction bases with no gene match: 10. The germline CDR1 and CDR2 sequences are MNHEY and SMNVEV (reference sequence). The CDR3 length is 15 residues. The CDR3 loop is CASRGETGRTYEQYF. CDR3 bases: TGTGCCAGCAGGGGAGAGACAGGGCGTACCTACGAGCAGTACTTC.

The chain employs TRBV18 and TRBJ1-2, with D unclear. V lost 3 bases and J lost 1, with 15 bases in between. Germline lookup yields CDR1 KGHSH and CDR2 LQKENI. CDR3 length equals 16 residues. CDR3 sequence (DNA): TGTGCCAGCTCACCCTTGGACGTAGGAGATAACTATGGCTACACCTTC. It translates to CASSPLDVGDNYGYTF. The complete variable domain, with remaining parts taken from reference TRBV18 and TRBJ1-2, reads NAGVMQNPRHLVRRRGQEARLRCSPMKGHSHVYWYRQLPEEGLKFMVYLQKENIIDESGMPKERFSAEFPKEGPSILRIQQVVRGDSAAYFCASSPLDVGDNYGYTFGSGTRLTVV.

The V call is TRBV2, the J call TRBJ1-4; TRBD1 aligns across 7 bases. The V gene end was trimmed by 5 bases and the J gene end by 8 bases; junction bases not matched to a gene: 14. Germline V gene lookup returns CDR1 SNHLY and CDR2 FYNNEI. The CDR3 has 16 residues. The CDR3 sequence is CASSRTGQGVGEKLFF. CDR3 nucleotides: TGTGCCAGCAGTCGTACGGGTCAGGGGGTTGGAGAAAAACTGTTTTTT.

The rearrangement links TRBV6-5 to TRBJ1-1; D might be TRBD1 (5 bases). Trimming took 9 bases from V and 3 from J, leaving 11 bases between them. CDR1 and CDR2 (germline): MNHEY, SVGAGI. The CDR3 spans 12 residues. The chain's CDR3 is CASHPGDTEAFF. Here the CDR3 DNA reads TGTGCCAGTCATCCGGGGGACACTGAAGCTTTCTTT.

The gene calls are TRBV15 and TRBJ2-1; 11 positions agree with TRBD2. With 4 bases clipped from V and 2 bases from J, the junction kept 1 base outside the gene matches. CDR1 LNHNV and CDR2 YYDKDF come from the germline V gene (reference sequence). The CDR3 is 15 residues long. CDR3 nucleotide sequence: TGTGCCACCAGCACTAGCGGGGGGCCCTACAATGAGCAGTTCTTC. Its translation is CATSTSGGPYNEQFF.

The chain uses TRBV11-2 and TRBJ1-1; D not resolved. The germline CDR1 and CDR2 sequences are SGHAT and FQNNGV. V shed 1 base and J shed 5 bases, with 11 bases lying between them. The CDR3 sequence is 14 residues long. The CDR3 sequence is CASSLVPRGTEAFF. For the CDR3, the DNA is TGTGCCAGCAGCTTAGTCCCACGAGGGACTGAAGCTTTCTTT. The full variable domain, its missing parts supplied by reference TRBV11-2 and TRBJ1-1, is EAGVAQSPRYKIIEKRQSVAFWCNPISGHATLYWYQQILGQGPKLLIQFQNNGVVDDSQLPKDRFSAERLKGVDSTLKIQPAKLEDSAVYLCASSLVPRGTEAFFGQGTRLTVV.

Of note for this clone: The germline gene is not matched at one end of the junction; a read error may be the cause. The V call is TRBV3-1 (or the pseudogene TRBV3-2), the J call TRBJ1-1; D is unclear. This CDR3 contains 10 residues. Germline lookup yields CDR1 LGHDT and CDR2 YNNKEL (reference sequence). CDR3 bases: TGTGCCAGCAGCCAAGCCCACCCGGTCTTT. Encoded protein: CASSQAHPVF.

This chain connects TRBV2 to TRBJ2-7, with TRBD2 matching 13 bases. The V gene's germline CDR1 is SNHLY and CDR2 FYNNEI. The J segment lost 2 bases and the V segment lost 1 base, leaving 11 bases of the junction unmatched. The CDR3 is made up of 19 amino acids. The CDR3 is CASSEDPLGLAGKPYEQYF. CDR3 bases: TGTGCCAGCAGTGAAGACCCCCTGGGACTAGCGGGGAAGCCCTACGAGCAGTACTTC.

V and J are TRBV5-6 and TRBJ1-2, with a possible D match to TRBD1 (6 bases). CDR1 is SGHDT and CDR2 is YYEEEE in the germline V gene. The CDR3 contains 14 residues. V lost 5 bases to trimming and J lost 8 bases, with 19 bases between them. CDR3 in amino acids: CASSVTGQRSGYTF. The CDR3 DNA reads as TGTGCCAGCAGTGTGACGGGACAAAGGTCCGGCTACACCTTC.

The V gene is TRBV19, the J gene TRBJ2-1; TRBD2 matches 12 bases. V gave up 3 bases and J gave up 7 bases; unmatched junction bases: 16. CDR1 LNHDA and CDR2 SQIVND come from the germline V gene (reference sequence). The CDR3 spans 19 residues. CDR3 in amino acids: CASSIALTSGGPPRNEQFF. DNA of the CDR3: TGTGCCAGTAGTATCGCCTTGACTAGCGGGGGCCCCCCGCGAAATGAGCAGTTCTTC.